This T cell receptor beta chain was sequenced in a study of blood T cell repertoires in COVID-19. Study as a whole: Samples came from the United States, Italy and Spain, spanning acute and convalescent COVID-19. PBMCs, B-cell-depleted T cells, or T cells provided the cDNA or gDNA that made up the material.

Trimming removed 4 bases from V and 8 bases from J, with 13 bases in between. Germline V gene sequence: CDR1 KGHDR, CDR2 SFDVKD. The CDR3 extends over 13 amino acids. The protocol was immunoSEQ multiplex PCR, while the TCRdb copy is restricted to in-frame clones and leaves out a portion. The table has some 45,000 clones, 70% to 90% seen once. This clone was observed a few times. J is TRBJ1-1 and V is TRBV24-1; perhaps TRBD1 as D (6 bases). The source material was peripheral blood. The sequence came from a human donor in a cohort sampled during active COVID-19. The CDR3 DNA reads as TGTGCCACCAGTGACCCGAACAGGGACGAAGCTTTCTTT. Protein product: CATSDPNRDEAFF.